This passage covers 23 T cell receptor beta chains from one sample sequenced in a study of T cell responses to AZD1222 COVID-19 vaccine. Repertoires were generated with immunoSEQ multiplex PCR, while TCRdb's copy carries only in-frame clones and drops some. The table has around 120,000 clones, over 75% seen once. This sample comprised peripheral blood, obtained on day 0 of AZD1222 vaccination. These receptors originate from an adult in good health.

The V gene is TRBV28, the J gene TRBJ1-2; weak D call: TRBD1 (6 bases). CDR1 MDHEN and CDR2 SYDVKM come from the germline V gene. This CDR3 is built from 14 residues. Trimming removed 7 bases at V and 1 base at J, with 13 bases between. This CDR3 is CASKQQGINYGYTF. The CDR3 nucleotides are TGTGCCAGCAAACAACAGGGAATTAACTATGGCTACACCTTC.

This clone has more than one count but fewer than ten. This chain uses TRBV28 with TRBJ2-7; possibly TRBD1 for D (5 bases). V dropped 7 bases and J dropped 6 bases, with 16 bases sitting between them. CDR1 is MDHEN, CDR2 SYDVKM, per germline. CDR3 length: 13 residues. In nucleotides, the CDR3 is TGTGCCAGCACCCCCCAGGGTAGGGCCGAGCAGTACTTC. Protein: CASTPQGRAEQYF.

This chain connects TRBV4-2 to TRBJ2-6; D is possibly TRBD1 or TRBD2 (5 bases each). V gave up 3 bases and J gave up 0 bases, with 12 bases separating them. Germline V gene sequence: CDR1 LGHNA, CDR2 YNFKEQ. This CDR3 is built from 17 residues. The CDR3 DNA follows: TGTGCCAGCAGCCAGGGCCGGGGCAGCTCTGGGGCCAACGTCCTGACTTTC. Its protein product is CASSQGRGSSGANVLTF.

The V gene is TRBV6-1, the J gene TRBJ1-1; no firm D call. With 2 bases removed from V and 4 bases from J, the gap between germline ends came to 8 bases. CDR1 MNHNS and CDR2 SASEGT come from the germline V gene. This CDR3 has 13 amino acids. The CDR3 DNA is TGTGCCAGCAGTGAACGATCACTCACTGAAGCTTTCTTT. This encodes CASSERSLTEAFF.

This clone came up a few times. The chain couples TRBV4-3 to TRBJ1-1; no firm D call. CDR1 is LGHNA and CDR2 is YSLEER in the germline V gene. Trimming cost V 1 base and J 0 bases, with 6 bases left between them. The CDR3 consists of 14 residues. In DNA, the CDR3 is TGCGCCAGCAGCCAAGGACTGATGAACACTGAAGCTTTCTTT. Translated, it gives CASSQGLMNTEAFF.

The chain has TRBV30 and TRBJ1-4; 9 bases are shared with TRBD1. V gave up 1 base and J gave up 7 bases; unmatched junction bases: 4. Germline CDR1 and CDR2: GTSNPN and SVGIG (reference sequence). The CDR3 sequence is 14 residues long. CDR3 coding DNA: TGTGCCTGGAGTGAGGGACAGGGTGGTGAAAAACTGTTTTTT. Translating it yields CAWSEGQGGEKLFF.

This chain uses TRBV28 with TRBJ2-7; D not resolved. The CDR3 runs to 11 residues. Germline V lookup: CDR1 MDHEN, CDR2 SYDVKM. Trimming cost V 8 bases and J 4 bases, with 9 bases left between them. As DNA, the CDR3 is TGTGCCAGCGGGAAATCATACGAGCAGTACTTC. As protein: CASGKSYEQYF. The whole variable domain, filled in from reference TRBV28 and TRBJ2-7, reads DVKVTQSSRYLVKRTGEKVFLECVQDMDHENMFWYRQDPGLGLRLIYFSYDVKMKEKGDIPEGYSVSREKKERFSLILESASTNQTSMYLCASGKSYEQYFGPGTRLTVT.

The genes are TRBV29-1 and TRBJ1-2; D is unclear. This CDR3 comprises 14 residues. From germline, CDR1 is SQVTM and CDR2 ANQGSEA. V was pared by 6 bases and J by 5 bases, with 19 bases between. DNA for the CDR3: TGCAGCGTCACCGAACAATTCCCTTCATATGGCTACACCTTC. Residues: CSVTEQFPSYGYTF.

The chain's CDR3 is CASSSRVGQETQYF. CDR3 DNA sequence: TGTGCCAGCAGTTCCCGGGTGGGGCAAGAGACCCAGTACTTC. V is TRBV6-2 or TRBV6-3 and J is TRBJ2-5, with D hard to call. CDR1 and CDR2 (germline): MNHEY, SVGEGT. V lost 4 bases to trimming and J lost 2 bases, with 11 bases between them. CDR3 length equals 14 residues.

The genes are TRBV25-1 and TRBJ1-6; D unclear. The CDR3 is 13 residues long. The V gene lost 0 bases and the J gene lost 9 bases, with 6 bases spanning the gap. Looked up from germline, CDR1 is MGHDK and CDR2 is SYGVNS. The CDR3 DNA follows: TGTGCCAGCAGTGAATATGAGTCTTCACCCCTCCACTTT. Residues: CASSEYESSPLHF.

This chain uses TRBV28 with TRBJ1-1; D is undetermined. This CDR3 is built from 13 residues. V lost 7 bases and J 5 bases, leaving 14 bases between the germline ends. CDR1 is MDHEN, CDR2 SYDVKM, per germline. Here the CDR3 reads CASTPSGRTEAFF. Here the CDR3 DNA reads TGTGCCAGCACCCCCTCGGGGAGGACTGAAGCTTTCTTT.

DNA of the CDR3: TGTGCCAGCAGCTTAATACCGGGTCTAGCGGGAGGGCCCAACAATGAGCAGTTCTTC. Protein product: CASSLIPGLAGGPNNEQFF. The chain uses TRBV7-2 and TRBJ2-1; 12 bases fit TRBD2. This CDR3 is 19 amino acids long. Germline values: CDR1 SGHTA, CDR2 FQGNSA. The V gene end was trimmed by 2 bases and the J gene end by 5 bases; junction bases not matched to a gene: 13.

This clone was counted once. The chain joins TRBV5-1 to TRBJ1-1; the D is unclear. V shed 5 bases and J shed 5 bases, with 25 bases lying between them. The CDR3 loop spans 17 amino acids. Germline-derived CDR1 and CDR2 are SGHRS and YFSETQ. The CDR3 DNA reads as TGCGCCAGCAGAACTCCAGGAGAAGGGCCCACGGGGACTGAAGCTTTCTTT. It is translated as CASRTPGEGPTGTEAFF. Filled out from reference TRBV5-1 and TRBJ1-1, the complete variable domain reads KAGVTQTPRYLIKTRGQQVTLSCSPISGHRSVSWYQQTPGQGLQFLFEYFSETQRNKGNFPGRFSGRQFSNSRSEMNVSTLELGDSALYLCASRTPGEGPTGTEAFFGQGTRLTVV.

DNA for the CDR3: TGTGCCAGCTCACCCACGGACCTCTCCGCTGAAGCTTTCTTT. Translated: CASSPTDLSAEAFF. The chain has TRBV18 and TRBJ1-1; D ambiguous. Germline loops: CDR1 KGHSH, CDR2 LQKENI. CDR3 length: 14 residues. Trimming took off 3 bases at V and 6 bases at J, with 14 bases between the two ends. Full variable domain (missing parts from reference TRBV18 and TRBJ1-1): NAGVMQNPRHLVRRRGQEARLRCSPMKGHSHVYWYRQLPEEGLKFMVYLQKENIIDESGMPKERFSAEFPKEGPSILRIQQVVRGDSAAYFCASSPTDLSAEAFFGQGTRLTVV.

V and J are TRBV11-1 and TRBJ2-7, with 10 positions matching TRBD2. Losses at the gene ends were 1 base for V and 6 bases for J; bases not matched to a gene: 6. The CDR3 loop spans 15 amino acids. Germline CDR1 reads SGHAT; CDR2 reads FQDESV (reference sequence). This CDR3 reads CASSLGLAGAGEQYF. DNA of the CDR3: TGTGCCAGCAGCTTAGGGCTAGCGGGAGCGGGCGAGCAGTACTTC.

This clone was counted between two and nine times. The chain uses TRBV3-1 (or the pseudogene TRBV3-2) and TRBJ1-1; TRBD1 matches 7 bases. This CDR3 contains 14 residues. Germline values: CDR1 LGHDT, CDR2 YNNKEL (reference sequence). The junction had 6 bases not matched to a gene; V was cut back by 0 bases and J by 8 bases. The CDR3 coding sequence is TGTGCCAGCAGCCAAGATCTCGGACAGGAAGAAGCTTTCTTT. Translation: CASSQDLGQEEAFF.

The V and J genes are TRBV29-1 and TRBJ2-7; TRBD2 matches 12 bases. The CDR3 runs 13 residues. Germline CDR1 SQVTM, CDR2 ANQGSEA. V trimming: 4 bases; J trimming: 2 bases; junction bases outside the gene matches: 0. CDR3 nucleotides: TGCAGCGTTGGGACTAGCGGGGCCTACGAGCAGTACTTC. Protein product: CSVGTSGAYEQYF.

The rearrangement uses TRBV28 and TRBJ2-3; 8 bases match TRBD1. V was pared by 9 bases and J by 5 bases, with 4 bases of the junction left unmatched. CDR1 and CDR2 from the germline V gene are MDHEN and SYDVKM. The CDR3 spans 12 residues. The CDR3 bases are TGTGCCAGTGGGACAGGAGGAGATACGCAGTATTTT. It codes for CASGTGGDTQYF.

In DNA form, the CDR3 reads TGCAGCGCCCGGACAGGGAGCTCCTATAATTCACCCCTCCACTTT. Encoded protein: CSARTGSSYNSPLHF. The chain carries TRBV29-1 and TRBJ1-6; 8 nucleotides line up with TRBD1. V shed 7 bases and J 0 bases; nucleotides not matched to a gene: 5. The CDR3 runs 15 residues. Germline values: CDR1 SQVTM, CDR2 ANQGSEA.

The chain is built from TRBV28 and TRBJ1-5, with D hard to call. V was shortened by 6 bases and J by 4 bases, with 10 bases between the two germline ends. Germline V lookup: CDR1 MDHEN, CDR2 SYDVKM. The CDR3 length is 13 residues. DNA for the CDR3: TGTGCCAGCAGACCCCATTTTAATCAGCCCCAGCATTTT. Its translation: CASRPHFNQPQHF.

The V and J genes are TRBV6-5 and TRBJ1-3; D is unresolved. Germline lookup yields CDR1 MNHEY and CDR2 SVGAGI. The CDR3 extends over 16 amino acids. Between the trimmed V and J ends, which lost 0 bases and 4 bases, there was a span of 13 bases. For the CDR3, the DNA is TGTGCCAGCAGTTACTCCCAGTGGCCCGGCGGAAACACCATATATTTT. Its protein is CASSYSQWPGGNTIYF.

J is TRBJ1-4 and V is TRBV15; 8 bases fit TRBD1. Germline trimming cut 4 bases from V and 4 bases from J; bases unmatched to any gene: 8. The CDR3 consists of 16 residues. Germline V gene sequence: CDR1 LNHNV, CDR2 YYDKDF (reference sequence). The CDR3 DNA reads as TGTGCCACCAGCAAGACCGCAGGGGGCCGTAATGAAAAACTGTTTTTT. Encoded protein: CATSKTAGGRNEKLFF.

The J gene is TRBJ2-7, the V gene TRBV6-5; 8 nucleotides line up with TRBD2. Trimming at V came to 2 bases and at J to 7 bases, leaving 10 bases not matched to a gene. This CDR3 is built from 15 residues. Per the germline V gene, CDR1 is MNHEY and CDR2 is SVGAGI. In nucleotides, the CDR3 is TGTGCCAGCAGTTACGTCCGGGAGGGCCGGGGAGAGCAGTACTTC. It encodes CASSYVREGRGEQYF.